This T cell receptor (beta chain) was sequenced for a study of blood T cell repertoires in COVID-19. Overall study context: Some COVID-19 samples were acute and others convalescent; all came from the United States, Italy and Spain. The cDNA or gDNA used as material had been derived from T cells, B-cell-depleted T cells, or PBMCs.

TCRdb's table, derived via immunoSEQ multiplex PCR, lists solely in-frame clones and lacks some. The data hold about 120,000 clones, with 80% to 90% observed a single time. Sequences were obtained from peripheral blood. This receptor was identified in a man between 65 and 85 years old with active or convalescent COVID-19.

CDR3 protein: CASSLGSAGGTGELFF. The CDR3, as DNA: TGCGCCAGCAGCTTGGGATCAGCGGGAGGGACCGGGGAGCTGTTTTTT. The chain employs TRBV5-1 and TRBJ2-2; TRBD2 matches 10 bases. The germline V gene encodes CDR1 SGHRS and CDR2 YFSETQ. The CDR3 runs 16 residues. V trimming: 0 bases; J trimming: 5 bases; junction bases outside the gene matches: 4.